This T cell receptor beta chain was identified during a study of shared T cell receptors in the human thymus. Measured with immunoSEQ multiplex PCR; TCRdb has only the in-frame clones, and not every one. This table has just under 550,000 clones, 75% to 80% appearing once. The CDR3 has 16 amino acids. From germline, CDR1 is SGHDT and CDR2 YYEEEE. Germline trimming cut 2 bases from V and 0 bases from J; bases unmatched to any gene: 5. The data were also submitted as part of a second study, on human thymus T cells. As that report states: Congenital heart defects were the reason for the corrective surgery that the donors, healthy Finnish infants, were having. Thymic material originated from resections removed in the course of corrective heart surgery. Thymic as well as blood repertoires seemed to favor certain V and J genes unevenly. Thymic repertoires overlap heavily among unrelated individuals, related research has reported.

V and J are TRBV5-6 and TRBJ1-1; 9 nucleotides align to TRBD1. The receptor was derived from a boy less than two years old with a congenital heart defect. The sample comprised thymocytes. In DNA form, the CDR3 reads TGTGCCAGCAGCTTTGAAACAGGGGGCTTGAACACTGAAGCTTTCTTT. This encodes CASSFETGGLNTEAFF.